The 8 T cell receptor beta chains in this list originate from one sample, sequenced in a study of spatial heterogeneity in lung cancer (dated by TCRdb to the late 2010s). These TCRs are of unknown antigen specificity. Here is what the overall study found, with its caveats: The tumor nonsynonymous mutation count correlated with the number of expanded intratumoral alpha and beta TCRs.

The meaning of the sample's time point label: sample taken at primary tumor resection. Libraries were prepared through 5' RACE. The data were produced on a NextSeq 500. In TCRdb, the public reads were trimmed at Q25 with fastp and aligned with MiXCR, with productive beta chains retained. Each CDR3 protein gets just one entry, which takes the most common genes and DNA from the rows behind it. This sample gives some 20,000 distinct CDR3 sequences in total; around 15% of them show up just once. The biggest ten clones account for roughly 29% of the sample. Sample: lung tumor tissue, taken at surgery. The source is a female donor with early-stage non-small cell lung cancer.

This clonotype came up many times. The chain couples TRBV29-1 to TRBJ2-5; tentatively, D is TRBD1 (6 bases). The V and J ends lost 5 bases and 5 bases respectively, with 18 bases between them. CDR1 is SQVTM, CDR2 ANQGSEA, per germline. This CDR3 spans 14 amino acids. The CDR3 bases are TGCAGCGTTAATTCACAGGGAGTAGATGAGACCCAGTACTTC. Encoded protein: CSVNSQGVDETQYF.

This clonotype was seen repeatedly, ten times or more. The chain combines TRBV3-1 with TRBJ2-7, with 7 bases that match TRBD2. The germline gives CDR1 LGHDT, CDR2 YNNKEL (reference sequence). The CDR3 runs 14 residues. V was pared by 3 bases and J by 0 bases, with 2 bases of the junction left unmatched. The CDR3 sequence is CASSHRDYSYEQYF. CDR3 bases: TGTGCCAGCAGCCACCGGGACTACTCCTACGAGCAGTACTTC.

This clonotype was seen ten or more times. This chain joins TRBV10-3 and TRBJ2-3, with D hard to call. The germline gives CDR1 ENHRY, CDR2 SYGVKD. Trimming stripped 11 bases from V and 2 bases from J, with 14 bases between. CDR3 length: 13 amino acids. The CDR3 DNA sequence: TGTGCCTCAAGGTTAGACGCCACAGATACGCAGTATTTT. Encoded protein: CASRLDATDTQYF.

The chain carries TRBV6-5 and TRBJ2-1; possibly TRBD2 for D (5 bases). Germline CDR1 reads MNHEY; CDR2 reads SVGAGI. This CDR3 has 15 amino acids. V was cut by 6 bases and J by 6 bases, with 18 bases left in between. The CDR3 here is CASSRRGGGGNEQFF. CDR3 sequence (DNA): TGTGCCAGCAGCCGCCGAGGAGGTGGCGGCAATGAGCAGTTCTTC.

This clonotype was observed many times. The V call is TRBV20-1, the J call TRBJ2-7; 13 bases match TRBD2. V dropped 5 bases and J dropped 2; count of bases not matched to a gene: 12. CDR3 size: 17 residues. Germline V gene data show CDR1 as DFQATT and CDR2 as SNEGSKA (reference sequence). In DNA, the CDR3 is TGCAGTGCTTTTACCACTAAACTAGCGGGAGGGCCCTACGAGCAGTACTTC. This sequence encodes CSAFTTKLAGGPYEQYF.

This clonotype was seen ten or more times. The chain recombines TRBV6-5 with TRBJ2-3, with 8 bases aligning to TRBD1. The CDR3 has 14 amino acids. The germline CDR1 and CDR2 sequences are MNHEY and SVGAGI. V shed 6 bases and J 5 bases; nucleotides not matched to a gene: 7. The CDR3 DNA follows: TGTGCCAGCAGCGGACAGGGTACGGGAGATACGCAGTATTTT. This sequence encodes CASSGQGTGDTQYF.

Remarks on this clonotype: It may be a read error: a sequence one base away is much more abundant. The J gene is TRBJ2-1, the V gene TRBV2, with D unresolved. The CDR3 spans 14 residues. Germline values: CDR1 SNHLY, CDR2 FYNNEI. Trimming left V 4 bases short and J 6 bases short, with 13 bases between. CDR3 loop: CASSVAAPSNEQFF. CDR3 nucleotide sequence: TGTGCCAGCAGTGTGGCGGCACCTAGCAATGAGCAGTTCTTC.

Ten or more counts support this clonotype. This chain connects TRBV29-1 to TRBJ2-3, with D perhaps TRBD2 (6 bases). V was pared by 8 bases and J by 2 bases, with 14 bases between. Germline CDR1 is SQVTM and CDR2 is ANQGSEA. The length of the CDR3 is 13 residues. In DNA form, the CDR3 reads TGCAGCTCGGCGGGATTCAACACAGATACGCAGTATTTT. This codes for CSSAGFNTDTQYF.